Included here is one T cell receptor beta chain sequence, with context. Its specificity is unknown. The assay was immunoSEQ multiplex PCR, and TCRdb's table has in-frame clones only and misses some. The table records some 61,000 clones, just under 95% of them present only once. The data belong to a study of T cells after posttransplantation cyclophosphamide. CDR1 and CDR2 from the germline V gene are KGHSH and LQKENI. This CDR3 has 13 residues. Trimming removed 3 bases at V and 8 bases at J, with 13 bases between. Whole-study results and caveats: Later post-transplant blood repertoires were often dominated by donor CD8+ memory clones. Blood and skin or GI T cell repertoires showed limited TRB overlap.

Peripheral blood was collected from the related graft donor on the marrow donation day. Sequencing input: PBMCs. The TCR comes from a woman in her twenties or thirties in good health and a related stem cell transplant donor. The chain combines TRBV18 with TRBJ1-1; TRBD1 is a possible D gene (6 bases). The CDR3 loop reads CASSPGRGREAFF. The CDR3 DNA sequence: TGTGCCAGCTCACCCGGGAGGGGGAGAGAAGCTTTCTTT.